These 17 T cell receptor beta chains were all obtained from the same sample, sequenced in a study of T cells in Graves' hyperthyroidism and ophthalmopathy. Researchers amplified the TCR beta CDR3 regions from RNA transcripts. The primer set for the first-round RT-PCR of the TCR CDR3 was HTBI. One entry per CDR3 protein results from TCRdb running MiXCR on the multiplex PCR reads. This table has some 690,000 distinct CDR3 sequences, approximately 15% appearing once. Sequencing was done on a sample of blood. These receptors were obtained from a man over 45 with Graves' hyperthyroidism.

Comments on this clonotype: With a much larger clone just one base away, this may be a read error. The rearrangement uses TRBV10-1 and TRBJ1-3, with D unclear. The CDR3 is 13 amino acids. V shed 5 bases and J shed 0 bases, with 5 bases lying between them. CDR1 is WNHNN and CDR2 is SYGVQD in the germline V gene (reference sequence). In DNA, the CDR3 is TGCGCCAGCAGTACCGCCTCTGGAAACACCATATATTTT. Its translation is CASSTASGNTIYF.

This clonotype was seen a single time. The chain employs TRBV29-1 and TRBJ2-5; no reliable D call. The CDR3 sequence is 13 residues long. Trimming pared 1 base from V and 5 bases from J, leaving 11 bases between. CDR1 is SQVTM, CDR2 ANQGSEA, per germline. The CDR3 DNA sequence: TGCAGCGTTGAAGTTCGTGCCCAGGAGACCCAGTACTTC. Translating it yields CSVEVRAQETQYF. Variable domain in full (rest from reference TRBV29-1 and TRBJ2-5): SAVISQKPSRDICQRGTSLTIQCQVDSQVTMMFWYRQQPGQSLTLIATANQGSEATYESGFVIDKFPISRPNLTFSTLTVSNMSPEDSSIYLCSVEVRAQETQYFGPGTRLLVL.

In its sample, this clonotype was seen a few times. A read error may be the cause here, since a much bigger clone is one base away. The conserved closing phenylalanine or tryptophan is absent in this CDR3, likely reflecting a read error. The chain links TRBV27 to TRBJ2-7, with 7 bases aligning to TRBD1. The length of the CDR3 is 14 residues. The V and J ends lost 10 bases and 1 base, in that order; junction bases with no gene match: 10. CDR1 MNHEY and CDR2 SMNVEV come from the germline V gene (reference sequence). CDR3 bases: TGTGCCATCAGAAACCGGGACAGATCCTACGAGCAGTACCTC. Translated, it gives CAIRNRDRSYEQYL.

This clonotype was seen repeatedly, ten times or more. This chain links TRBV6-2 or TRBV6-3 with TRBJ2-1, with D perhaps TRBD2 (6 bases). The V gene's germline CDR1 is MNHEY and CDR2 SVGEGT. Trimming took off 8 bases at V and 6 bases at J, with 20 bases between the two ends. The CDR3 is 15 residues long. This CDR3 is CASAEAGLSSNEQFF. In DNA form, the CDR3 reads TGTGCCAGCGCCGAGGCGGGATTGAGCTCCAATGAGCAGTTCTTC.

This clonotype occurred many times. The rearrangement joins TRBV7-2 to TRBJ2-3, with D hard to call. V was pared by 4 bases and J by 0 bases, with 8 bases between. Germline loops: CDR1 SGHTA, CDR2 FQGNSA. CDR3 length: 14 residues. This chain's CDR3 is CASSWRPSTDTQYF. Here the CDR3 DNA reads TGTGCCAGCAGCTGGCGACCTAGCACAGATACGCAGTATTTT. Together with reference TRBV7-2 and TRBJ2-3, the CDR3 gives the full variable domain: GAGVSQSPSNKVTEKGKDVELRCDPISGHTALYWYRQSLGQGLEFLIYFQGNSAPDKSGLPSDRFSAERTGGSVSTLTIQRTQQEDSAVYLCASSWRPSTDTQYFGPGTRLTVL.

Comments on this clonotype: Given a much more abundant clone one base away, this may be a read error. The chain recombines TRBV7-3 with TRBJ2-1; possible D gene TRBD2, 5 bases. Between the trimmed V and J ends, which lost 9 bases and 9 bases, there was a span of 24 bases. This CDR3 contains 15 residues. CDR1 is SGHTA, CDR2 FQGTGA, per germline. CDR3 sequence: CASSALIVGFAEQFF. The CDR3 DNA reads TGTGCCAGTAGCGCCCTTATTGTCGGGTTCGCTGAGCAGTTCTTC.

Only a few counts were recorded for this clonotype. The chain couples TRBV5-1 to TRBJ2-1; D remains ambiguous. The CDR3 is made up of 15 amino acids. The V end was cut by 0 bases, the J end by 3 bases, with 10 bases between. Germline CDR1 is SGHRS and CDR2 is YFSETQ. The CDR3 sequence: CASSLARANYNEQFF. In DNA, the CDR3 is TGCGCCAGCAGCTTGGCCCGGGCAAACTACAATGAGCAGTTCTTC. The full variable domain, its missing parts supplied by reference TRBV5-1 and TRBJ2-1, is KAGVTQTPRYLIKTRGQQVTLSCSPISGHRSVSWYQQTPGQGLQFLFEYFSETQRNKGNFPGRFSGRQFSNSRSEMNVSTLELGDSALYLCASSLARANYNEQFFGPGTRLTVL.

Many counts were recorded for this clonotype. This chain connects TRBV28 to TRBJ2-5; 11 bases agree with TRBD2. Germline V lookup: CDR1 MDHEN, CDR2 SYDVKM. The junction had 21 bases not matched to a gene; V was cut back by 5 bases and J by 7 bases. CDR3 length: 19 residues. The CDR3 loop reads CASSVPHRISGRARVTQYF. The CDR3 DNA is TGTGCCAGCAGTGTACCCCATCGTATTAGCGGGAGGGCCAGGGTGACCCAGTACTTC.

This clonotype was counted between two and nine times. The chain links TRBV11-2 to TRBJ2-6; 8 positions agree with TRBD2. Germline CDR1 is SGHAT and CDR2 is FQNNGV. V was clipped by 4 bases and J by 1 base; unmatched bases: 3. The CDR3 is 16 residues long. The CDR3 here is CASSSGGGSGANVLTF. In nucleotides, the CDR3 is TGTGCCAGCAGCTCGGGGGGGGGATCTGGGGCCAACGTCCTGACTTTC.

This clonotype was counted at least ten times. The V gene is TRBV7-9, the J gene TRBJ2-1; 8 positions match TRBD1. The CDR3 is 14 amino acids. Germline V gives CDR1 SEHNR, CDR2 FQNEAQ (reference sequence). V trimming: 0 bases; J trimming: 6 bases; junction bases outside the gene matches: 1. The CDR3 sequence is CASSLAGTGNEQFF. DNA of the CDR3: TGTGCCAGCAGCTTAGCGGGGACAGGCAATGAGCAGTTCTTC.

The sample holds many counts of this clonotype. V and J are TRBV2 and TRBJ1-1, with TRBD1 matching over 8 bases. Trimming took 7 bases from V and 4 from J; bases not matched to a gene: 5. The CDR3 runs 13 residues. In germline, CDR1 is SNHLY, CDR2 FYNNEI. The CDR3 reads CASTRQGSTEAFF. In DNA, the CDR3 is TGTGCCAGCACTAGACAGGGGTCCACTGAAGCTTTCTTT.

This clonotype was counted ten times or more. The chain couples TRBV2 to TRBJ1-2; 7 bases align to TRBD1. V shed 8 bases, J shed 5 bases, and the junction held 11 bases outside the gene matches. The CDR3 is 14 amino acids. Per germline, CDR1 SNHLY and CDR2 FYNNEI. CDR3 DNA sequence: TGTGCCAGCGCGGGAGACAGGGATGGGTATGGCTACACCTTC. Protein sequence: CASAGDRDGYGYTF. The full variable domain, its missing parts supplied by reference TRBV2 and TRBJ1-2, is EPEVTQTPSHQVTQMGQEVILRCVPISNHLYFYWYRQILGQKVEFLVSFYNNEISEKSEIFDDQFSVERPDGSNFTLKIRSTKLEDSAMYFCASAGDRDGYGYTFGSGTRLTVV.

This clonotype was seen repeatedly, ten times or more. The chain couples TRBV2 to TRBJ1-6; D unclear. The length of the CDR3 is 15 residues. The V end was cut by 6 bases, the J end by 0 bases, with 9 bases between. The germline gives CDR1 SNHLY, CDR2 FYNNEI. The CDR3 sequence is CASRLESSYNSPLHF. DNA for the CDR3: TGTGCCAGCAGGTTGGAGAGCTCCTATAATTCACCCCTCCACTTT. The whole variable domain, filled in from reference TRBV2 and TRBJ1-6, reads EPEVTQTPSHQVTQMGQEVILRCVPISNHLYFYWYRQILGQKVEFLVSFYNNEISEKSEIFDDQFSVERPDGSNFTLKIRSTKLEDSAMYFCASRLESSYNSPLHFGNGTRLTVT.

This clonotype was seen a few times. V and J are TRBV6-1 and TRBJ1-5, with TRBD1 as a possible D gene (6 bases). CDR3 length: 16 amino acids. V lost 6 bases and J 0 bases, leaving 15 bases between the germline ends. Germline CDR1 reads MNHNS; CDR2 reads SASEGT. The CDR3 spells CASRMMGHISNQPQHF. The CDR3 nucleotides read TGTGCCAGCAGGATGATGGGACACATTAGCAATCAGCCCCAGCATTTT.

This clonotype turned up a few times. This rearrangement joins TRBV30 to TRBJ2-7; perhaps TRBD2 as D (6 bases). V lost 3 bases and J lost 0, with 18 bases in between. CDR3 length: 16 amino acids. The V gene's germline CDR1 is GTSNPN and CDR2 SVGIG (reference sequence). The DNA for the CDR3 is TGTGCCTGGAGCCCCTTTTCTGGCGGGAACTCCTACGAGCAGTACTTC. Translation: CAWSPFSGGNSYEQYF. The variable domain in full, completed from reference TRBV30 and TRBJ2-7, reads SQTIHQWPATLVQPVGSPLSLECTVEGTSNPNLYWYRQAAGRGLQLLFYSVGIGQISSEVPQNLSASRPQDRQFILSSKKLLLSDSGFYLCAWSPFSGGNSYEQYFGPGTRLTVT.

This clonotype was picked up many times. The rearrangement uses TRBV6-1 and TRBJ1-1; TRBD1 aligns across 9 bases. The CDR3 sequence is 14 residues long. In germline, CDR1 is MNHNS, CDR2 SASEGT. V was clipped by 6 bases and J by 0 bases; unmatched bases: 2. The CDR3 here is CASRTGGLNTEAFF. CDR3 sequence (DNA): TGTGCCAGCAGGACAGGGGGGTTGAACACTGAAGCTTTCTTT.

The table lists this clonotype with many counts. This chain joins TRBV12-3 or TRBV12-4 and TRBJ2-6, with D perhaps matching TRBD1 (6 bases). V lost 4 bases and J 4 bases, leaving 11 bases between the germline ends. The CDR3 runs to 15 residues. DNA for the CDR3: TGTGCCAGCAGTTCAACAGGGTCAGGGGCCAACGTCCTGACTTTC. It codes for CASSSTGSGANVLTF.